This T cell receptor beta chain was sequenced during a study of shared clonotypes between healthy human individuals (dated by TCRdb to the early 2020s). For the wider study: The cohort comprised a couple of women and a few men aged 18 to 49 years. Per donor, leukapheresis produced somewhere between about 0.9 and 9.5 billion PBMCs. Per donor, three plates each were used for CD4 naive and CD4 memory, two for CD8 naive, and one for CD8 memory. Blood TCR repertoires of a handful of healthy adults were deeply sequenced to estimate repertoire size and the extent of clonotype sharing between individuals. To increase sequencing depth and limit assay-specific biases, different laboratories used diverse techniques to prepare libraries and sequence TCR repertoires.

The full study reports these points: Estimated clonotype richness was generally larger for naive than for memory subsets. Sharing across a few donors was observed for about 5% of naive CD4, over 3% of naive CD8, about 2.3% of memory CD4, and roughly 0.4% of memory CD8 clonotypes. The small number of donors limited the genetic and exposure-history diversity represented. Sampling was limited to blood, and TCR repertoires in tissue likely differ from TCR repertoires in blood. Incomplete sequencing was indicated by rarefaction of sorted-subset datasets, despite the large sequencing depth. Compared with non-shared clonotypes, clonotypes shared by all four sorted-subset donors had higher generation probabilities. Based on pairwise subsampling, the degree of clonotype sharing among donors was expected to be affected by sequencing depth.

Deletion took 3 bases off V and 6 bases off J, with a span of 18 bases between the germline ends. The germline V gene supplies CDR1 WSHSY and CDR2 SAAADI. Including cysteine and phenylalanine, the CDR3 has 15 amino acids. CDR3 DNA is the only sequence kept; it has 45 bases, read in frame from the first base. Details on this clone: The clone's antigen remains unknown. No base quality values were provided; no much bigger clone lies one nucleotide off.

TCR CDR3 regions were amplified from genomic DNA by multiplex PCR using the deep immunoSEQ assay. Extracted genomic DNA from each cell subset was spread evenly across all wells of several immunoSEQ 96-well plates, with each plate serving as a replicate. For sorted subsets, roughly 0.2 ug genomic DNA, equal to 30,000 or so T cell genomes, was loaded into each replicate PCR. Purified libraries were measured with a Qubit 3.0 fluorometer, size-checked on a Bioanalyzer 2100, and measured again with the KAPA Library Quantification kit. Every immunoSEQ 96-well plate was sequenced on a dedicated single-read 150-cycle Illumina NextSeq 550 flow cell. The paper's data handling went like this. Because the immunoSEQ output included only junctional sequences and no quality scores, the filtering could not be the same as the filtering used for full-length reads. Sequences were annotated with PyIR, a Python wrapper for IgBLAST v1.9, using IMGT germline references to assign V/J genes and CDR3. Any read was removed if the V/J assignment was weak (E-value above 1e-6), the CDR3 was missing, or the read contained stop codons, out-of-frame junctions, or ambiguous translated residues. V3J clonotypes were defined as sequences sharing the same inferred V gene, J gene, and CDR3 amino acid sequence. To compute the percentage overlap between repertoires, the number of shared unique clonotypes was divided by the size of the smaller repertoire. Three approaches were used to assess repertoire richness: RTK rarefaction, the Chao1 estimator, and Recon v2.1 estimates of unobserved clonotypes. OLGA was used to compute generation probabilities for all TCRbeta clonotypes that the gDNA method yielded from four donors. In TCRdb, the immuneACCESS table is reduced to in-frame sequences with V and J assigned. These tables do not hold every clone; where another copy was compared, an unresolved V gene accounts for under half, and the others remain unexplained. V and J calls and clone size are as listed in that table; D and trimming were resolved from the DNA. Recorded for this sample are some 2,400,000 clones; nearly 97% of them occurred a single time. Clones ranked in the top ten supply roughly 0.13% of the sample.

The donors were healthy, HIV-negative adults who had no recently reported acute infections or vaccinations. Every donor was a Caucasian adult residing in Nashville, Tennessee, USA. CD4+ T cells were enriched by magnetic negative selection, after which naive cells were positively selected on CD45RA and the negative fraction was taken as the memory subset. After blood collection by leukapheresis, PBMCs were isolated using Ficoll-Histopaque density gradient centrifugation and then cryopreserved in the vapor phase of liquid nitrogen. Analytical flow cytometry was used to check the purity and quantity of each magnetically sorted T cell population. From each sorted fraction, genomic DNA was isolated and quantified by UV absorbance on a Nanodrop 2000c.

This chain joins TRBV10-2 to TRBJ2-7; the D region possibly corresponds to TRBD2 (5 bases align). The sample taken for sequencing was naive CD4+ T cells sorted from blood. This specimen's cell subset or site label, interpreted: CD45RA+ positively selected. This receptor was obtained from a man aged 18 to 30 in good health. The nucleotides read TGCGCCAGCAGTGATTCTAGGACTCTGGCGGGCGAGCAGTACTTC. Its protein reads: CASSDSRTLAGEQYF.